These 27 T cell receptor beta chains were sequenced from one sample in a study of patients and donors after allogeneic stem cell transplantation. MiXCR was run by TCRdb on the RT-PCR reads, yielding one entry per CDR3 protein. The sample records 800,000 to 1,000,000 distinct CDR3 sequences, roughly 18% being singletons. Source material: blood, either unsorted or a sorted T cell fraction (not recorded which). Source of these receptors: a human donor who was either an allogeneic HSCT recipient or a stem cell or donor lymphocyte infusion donor (not recorded which). It is not recorded whose cells these are; they may come from a transplant donor.

The table lists this clonotype with a few counts. CDR3 loop: CSALGQGHSGNTIYF. Here the CDR3 DNA reads TGCAGTGCTTTAGGACAGGGGCACTCTGGAAACACCATATATTTT. This chain connects TRBV20-1 to TRBJ1-3; 9 positions agree with TRBD1. This CDR3 has 15 residues. From germline, CDR1 is DFQATT and CDR2 SNEGSKA (reference sequence). V lost 5 bases, J lost 0 bases, and 5 bases stayed unmatched.

This clonotype was counted only a few times. The chain combines TRBV6-2 or TRBV6-3 with TRBJ2-7, with 9 bases identical to TRBD1. The CDR3 sequence is 15 residues long. Trimming removed 5 bases from V and 4 bases from J; junction bases left unmatched: 9. Germline V gene sequence: CDR1 MNHEY, CDR2 SVGEGT. This CDR3 reads CASSPHKGTGYEQYF. In DNA, the CDR3 is TGTGCCAGCAGTCCCCACAAGGGGACAGGGTACGAGCAGTACTTC.

In its sample, this clonotype was seen a few times. J is TRBJ2-5 and V is TRBV5-6; D is uncertain. The CDR3 is 14 amino acids. V was shortened by 3 bases and J by 3 bases, with 12 bases between the two germline ends. Germline CDR1 SGHDT, CDR2 YYEEEE. CDR3 coding DNA: TGTGCCAGCAGCTCCACATACACCGAAGAGACCCAGTACTTC. It codes for CASSSTYTEETQYF.

The chain links TRBV10-3 to TRBJ1-6; a weak D match, TRBD1 (6 bases). The CDR3 loop spans 17 amino acids. Germline CDR1 and CDR2: ENHRY and SYGVKD. V lost 10 bases and J 0 bases, leaving 19 bases between the germline ends. CDR3 sequence reads: CATERGHGSSYNSPLHF. As DNA, the CDR3 is TGTGCCACCGAACGGGGGCACGGGAGCTCCTATAATTCACCCCTCCACTTT.

This clonotype was observed at least ten times. The chain carries TRBV20-1 and TRBJ2-7, with D possibly being TRBD1 (6 bases). The germline gives CDR1 DFQATT, CDR2 SNEGSKA (reference sequence). The CDR3 extends over 14 amino acids. V lost 5 bases to trimming and J lost 5 bases, with 19 bases between them. The CDR3 is CSAQSIYRVHEQYF. For the CDR3, the DNA is TGCAGTGCTCAATCAATATACAGGGTACACGAGCAGTACTTC.

The V call is TRBV19, the J call TRBJ1-5; D gene uncertain. The CDR3 extends over 14 amino acids. CDR1 is LNHDA and CDR2 is SQIVND in the germline V gene (reference sequence). V was cut by 5 bases and J by 0 bases, with 8 bases left in between. The CDR3 is CASSDGPSNQPQHF. DNA of the CDR3: TGTGCCAGTAGTGACGGACCTAGCAATCAGCCCCAGCATTTT.

V usage is TRBV11-3 and J usage is TRBJ2-3; a weak D match, TRBD1 (6 bases). The V end was cut by 5 bases, the J end by 4 bases, with 13 bases between. Germline loops: CDR1 SGHNT, CDR2 YENEEA. This CDR3 region has 14 residues. The CDR3 sequence is CASSIGDKSDTQYF. The CDR3 region has the DNA TGTGCCAGCAGCATAGGGGACAAGTCAGATACGCAGTATTTT. Filled out from reference TRBV11-3 and TRBJ2-3, the complete variable domain reads EAGVVQSPRYKIIEKKQPVAFWCNPISGHNTLYWYLQNLGQGPELLIRYENEEAVDDSQLPKDRFSAERLKGVDSTLKIQPAELGDSAVYLCASSIGDKSDTQYFGPGTRLTVL.

In its sample, this clonotype was seen a few times. CDR3 nucleotides: TGCGCCAGCAGCTACCTCCGGGACAGTGAAGCTTTCTTT. Protein product: CASSYLRDSEAFF. V and J are TRBV5-1 and TRBJ1-1; 7 positions agree with TRBD1. Trimming removed 3 bases from V and 7 bases from J; junction bases left unmatched: 6. This CDR3 comprises 13 residues. Per germline, CDR1 SGHRS and CDR2 YFSETQ.

V is TRBV9 and J is TRBJ2-1; D is possibly TRBD1 (5 bases). Trimming removed 3 bases at V and 9 bases at J, with 10 bases between. Germline values: CDR1 SGDLS, CDR2 YYNGEE. This CDR3 is 12 amino acids long. The CDR3 is CASSAQGIEQFF. Written as DNA, the CDR3 is TGTGCCAGCAGCGCCCAGGGAATTGAGCAGTTCTTC.

There are a few counts of this clonotype. The V call is TRBV12-5, the J call TRBJ2-5; D tentatively fits TRBD1 or TRBD2 (6 bases each). Germline CDR1 LGHNT, CDR2 FRNRAP. The CDR3 totals 16 residues. Trimming pared 1 base from V and 2 bases from J, leaving 14 bases between. Here the CDR3 reads CASGLGVKGGQETQYF. The CDR3 DNA follows: TGTGCTAGTGGTTTGGGAGTCAAAGGGGGGCAAGAGACCCAGTACTTC. The full variable domain, its missing parts supplied by reference TRBV12-5 and TRBJ2-5, is DARVTQTPRHKVTEMGQEVTMRCQPILGHNTVFWYRQTMMQGLELLAYFRNRAPLDDSGMPKDRFSAEMPDATLATLKIQPSEPRDSAVYFCASGLGVKGGQETQYFGPGTRLLVL.

This clonotype appeared a few times. The chain uses TRBV20-1 and TRBJ2-5; D unresolved. The CDR3 extends over 12 amino acids. V lost 2 bases, J lost 1 base, and 5 bases lay in between. Germline values: CDR1 DFQATT, CDR2 SNEGSKA (reference sequence). CDR3 bases: TGCAGTGCTAGAAAGTCCCAAGAGACCCAGTACTTC. Translation gives CSARKSQETQYF.

This chain uses TRBV6-2 or TRBV6-3 with TRBJ2-3; a weak D match, TRBD2 (5 bases). Trimming removed 8 bases from V and 6 bases from J, with 9 bases in between. Germline V CDR1 and CDR2: MNHEY, SVGEGT. The CDR3 has 11 amino acids. The CDR3 sequence is CASHRGDTQYF. The CDR3 DNA sequence: TGTGCCAGCCACCGAGGGGATACGCAGTATTTT.

To note about this clonotype: The junction shows a germline mismatch at one end, possibly a read error. This rearrangement joins TRBV30 to TRBJ1-4; a weak D match, TRBD1 (5 bases). In germline, CDR1 is GTSNPN, CDR2 SVGIG (reference sequence). This CDR3 is built from 13 residues. CDR3 amino acids: CAGRQSINEKLFF. In nucleotides, the CDR3 is TGTGCCGGGAGACAGTCGATTAATGAAAAACTGTTTTTT.

This clonotype was observed many times. At one end, the junction sequence differs from germline, possibly due to a read error. The gene calls are TRBV5-1 and TRBJ2-3; D call uncertain. The CDR3 is made up of 12 amino acids. The germline V gene encodes CDR1 SGHRS and CDR2 YFSETQ. The CDR3 region is CASSFDTDTQYF. The CDR3 DNA is TGTGCCAGCAGCTTCGACACAGATACGCAGTATTTT.

This clonotype was detected only a few times. The chain recombines TRBV14 with TRBJ1-2; D is unclear. Germline CDR1 and CDR2: SGHDN and FVKESK. The V gene lost 0 bases and the J gene lost 6 bases, with 11 bases spanning the gap. CDR3 length: 14 residues. The CDR3 spells CASSQDVGFNGYTF. For the CDR3, the DNA is TGTGCCAGCAGCCAAGATGTTGGGTTTAATGGCTACACCTTC. Based on the CDR3 plus reference TRBV14 and TRBJ1-2, the full variable domain is EAGVTQFPSHSVIEKGQTVTLRCDPISGHDNLYWYRRVMGKEIKFLLHFVKESKQDESGMPNNRFLAERTGGTYSTLKVQPAELEDSGVYFCASSQDVGFNGYTFGSGTRLTVV.

This chain links TRBV11-2 with TRBJ1-1, with 12 bases that match TRBD1. With V trimmed by 6 bases and J by 4 bases, 9 bases remained unmatched. This CDR3 has 16 residues. Germline assignment: CDR1 SGHAT and CDR2 FQNNGV. The DNA for the CDR3 is TGTGCCAGCAGAACCAGGGACAGGGGGCGTTTCACTGAAGCTTTCTTT. Translated: CASRTRDRGRFTEAFF.

In its sample, this clonotype was seen a few times. The CDR3 DNA sequence: TGTGCCAGCATAAGCGGACTAGCGTTAGATACGCAGTATTTT. It codes for CASISGLALDTQYF. The V and J genes are TRBV2 and TRBJ2-3; 9 nucleotides agree with TRBD2. The CDR3 runs 14 residues. The junction had 7 bases not matched to a gene; V was cut back by 7 bases and J by 5 bases. Per the germline V gene, CDR1 is SNHLY and CDR2 is FYNNEI.

J is TRBJ1-2 and V is TRBV6-2 or TRBV6-3, with 12 nucleotides matching TRBD1. CDR1 and CDR2 (germline): MNHEY, SVGEGT. CDR3 length: 18 amino acids. J gave up 4 bases and V 2 bases, and 11 bases lay outside the gene matches. CDR3 loop: CASSYVVGQGALTYGYTF. The CDR3 nucleotides are TGTGCCAGCAGTTACGTGGTGGGACAGGGGGCGCTTACCTATGGCTACACCTTC.

This clonotype turned up a few times. The rearrangement links TRBV18 to TRBJ1-1; D is perhaps TRBD1 (5 bases). CDR1 KGHSH and CDR2 LQKENI come from the germline V gene. The ends were cut back, 2 bases at V and 5 bases at J, with 15 bases in the middle. The CDR3 has 15 residues. CDR3 loop: CASSPILGDWTEAFF. As DNA, the CDR3 is TGTGCCAGCTCACCAATTTTGGGGGATTGGACTGAAGCTTTCTTT.

V and J are TRBV7-2 and TRBJ1-5; no definite D call. In germline, CDR1 is SGHTA, CDR2 FQGNSA. The CDR3 has 15 amino acids. Trimming took off 5 bases at V and 0 bases at J, with 11 bases between the two ends. The CDR3 region is CASSPDPYSNQPQHF. CDR3 sequence (DNA): TGTGCCAGCAGCCCAGATCCTTATAGCAATCAGCCCCAGCATTTT. The full variable domain, in which reference TRBV7-2 and TRBJ1-5 provide the parts outside the CDR3, is GAGVSQSPSNKVTEKGKDVELRCDPISGHTALYWYRQSLGQGLEFLIYFQGNSAPDKSGLPSDRFSAERTGGSVSTLTIQRTQQEDSAVYLCASSPDPYSNQPQHFGDGTRLSIL.

The J gene is TRBJ1-2, the V gene TRBV12-3 or TRBV12-4; D remains unclear. This CDR3 is 13 amino acids long. Trimming left V 2 bases short and J 4 bases short, with 8 bases between. CDR3 in amino acids: CASSLPLVYGYTF. The CDR3 region has the DNA TGTGCCAGCAGTTTACCATTGGTCTATGGCTACACCTTC.

This chain's CDR3 is CASSLSPRLAGATDTQYF. CDR3 DNA sequence: TGTGCCAGCAGCTTATCCCCTCGACTAGCGGGAGCAACAGATACGCAGTATTTT. The chain combines TRBV11-2 with TRBJ2-3, with 12 bases that match TRBD2. This CDR3 comprises 18 residues. The germline V gene has CDR1 SGHAT and CDR2 FQNNGV. J lost 3 bases, V lost 2 bases, and 9 bases had no gene match.

The rearrangement joins TRBV5-5 to TRBJ1-1; D ambiguous. The V gene's germline CDR1 is SGHKS and CDR2 YYEKEE (reference sequence). V was shortened by 0 bases and J by 7 bases, with 13 bases between the two germline ends. This CDR3 is built from 14 residues. This chain's CDR3 is CASSLGVVGYEAFF. CDR3 coding DNA: TGTGCCAGCAGCTTGGGGGTAGTGGGATATGAAGCTTTCTTT.

The V call is TRBV20-1, the J call TRBJ2-7; the D is unclear. Trimming left V 6 bases short and J 3 bases short, with 9 bases between. The CDR3 consists of 11 residues. Germline-derived CDR1 and CDR2 are DFQATT and SNEGSKA (reference sequence). CDR3 protein: CSADGLYEQYF. The CDR3 DNA reads TGCAGTGCGGATGGCCTCTACGAGCAGTACTTC.

In this sample, this clonotype turned up a few times. V is TRBV5-1 and J is TRBJ2-7, with 7 bases matching TRBD1. The CDR3 has 13 residues. The germline gives CDR1 SGHRS, CDR2 YFSETQ. Germline trimming cut 3 bases from V and 4 bases from J; bases unmatched to any gene: 4. The DNA of the CDR3 is TGCGCCAGCAGCTGGGGGACAGAATACGAGCAGTACTTC. The encoded protein is CASSWGTEYEQYF. Variable domain in full (rest from reference TRBV5-1 and TRBJ2-7): KAGVTQTPRYLIKTRGQQVTLSCSPISGHRSVSWYQQTPGQGLQFLFEYFSETQRNKGNFPGRFSGRQFSNSRSEMNVSTLELGDSALYLCASSWGTEYEQYFGPGTRLTVT.

This clonotype was seen many times. The chain joins TRBV10-3 to TRBJ2-3; 9 positions match TRBD2. Germline CDR1 is ENHRY and CDR2 is SYGVKD. V shed 5 bases, J shed 2 bases, and the junction held 11 bases outside the gene matches. The length of the CDR3 is 17 residues. In DNA form, the CDR3 reads TGTGCCATCAGTTTAGCGGGGGAGAGCTCTAACACAGATACGCAGTATTTT. Its translation: CAISLAGESSNTDTQYF.

There are many counts of this clonotype. The V and J genes are TRBV12-3 or TRBV12-4 and TRBJ1-1; the D gene is possibly TRBD1 (6 bases). V was shortened by 3 bases and J by 2 bases, with 22 bases between the two germline ends. There are 18 residues in the CDR3. The CDR3 loop reads CASSFFYNRAVPNTEAFF. CDR3 nucleotides: TGTGCCAGCAGTTTCTTCTATAACAGGGCCGTGCCCAACACTGAAGCTTTCTTT.